These T cell receptor beta chains were read from a single sample in a study of shared clonotypes between healthy human individuals. Measured with immunoSEQ multiplex PCR; TCRdb has only the in-frame clones, and not every one. The sample includes a few million clones, about 90% seen only once; the top ten take 0.37%. Source material: naive CD4+ T cells from PBMCs. Receptors originate from a man aged 18-30 years in good health. Some clones in this sample may be carry-over from other donors' samples. The CDR3 runs from the conserved cysteine through the conserved F or W. A D gene is named only where the DNA matches it firmly. A row's size may be missing; if present it is once, few, many or a size class.

D gene	V gene	clone size	J gene	CDR3 protein	CDR3 DNA
NA	TRBV5-8	NA	TRBJ2-7	CASSPQTASYEQYF	TGTGCCAGCAGCCCGCAAACAGCCTCCTACGAGCAGTACTTC
NA	TRBV9	NA	TRBJ2-2	CASTTGSRLNTGELFF	TGTGCCAGCACCACCGGCTCTAGGCTCAACACCGGGGAGCTGTTTTTT
NA	TRBV14	NA	TRBJ1-5	CASSPSVGQPQHF	TGTGCCAGCAGCCCCTCTGTTGGTCAGCCCCAGCATTTT
NA	TRBV5-4	NA	TRBJ2-7	CASSLGPTYEQYF	TGTGCCAGCAGCTTGGGACCAACCTACGAGCAGTACTTC
TRBD2	TRBV9	NA	TRBJ2-5	CASSVGGLAAQETQYF	TGTGCCAGCAGCGTAGGGGGACTAGCAGCACAAGAGACCCAGTACTTC
TRBD2	TRBV7-3	NA	TRBJ2-1	CASSNGASGNNEQFF	TGTGCCAGCAGCAATGGGGCTAGCGGGAACAATGAGCAGTTCTTC
TRBD2	TRBV6-6	once	TRBJ2-3	CASSLGTNPTDTQYF	TGTGCCAGCAGTCTCGGGACTAACCCCACAGATACGCAGTATTTT
NA	TRBV7-8	NA	TRBJ1-1	CASSQQGTNTEAFF	TGTGCCAGCAGCCAGCAAGGGACCAACACTGAAGCTTTCTTT
NA	TRBV7-6	NA	TRBJ2-2	CASSRGTPNTGELFF	TGTGCCAGCAGCCGCGGGACACCAAACACCGGGGAGCTGTTTTTT
NA	TRBV6-1	NA	TRBJ1-2	CASSEAYGEAGYTF	TGTGCCAGCAGTGAAGCGTACGGGGAGGCTGGCTACACCTTC
NA	TRBV9	NA	TRBJ1-1	CASSVAGGGTEAFF	TGTGCCAGCAGCGTAGCGGGGGGGGGCACTGAAGCTTTCTTT
NA	TRBV18	once	TRBJ1-1	CASSPSSPPPEAFF	TGTGCCAGCTCACCAAGTAGCCCCCCCCCTGAAGCTTTCTTT
TRBD1	TRBV9	NA	TRBJ1-2	CASSPTTGTYGYTF	TGTGCCAGCAGCCCAACGACAGGGACCTATGGCTACACCTTC
TRBD2	TRBV18	NA	TRBJ2-7	CASSSSGRAGEQYF	TGTGCCAGCTCATCGAGCGGGAGGGCCGGGGAGCAGTACTTC
TRBD2	TRBV5-3	NA	TRBJ2-7	CARSLGSSGRTSSYEQYF	TGTGCCAGAAGCTTGGGCTCTAGCGGGAGGACCAGCTCCTACGAGCAGTACTTC